A single sample is the source of the 22 T cell receptor beta chains below, sequenced in a study of naive and memory T cell subsets. An equimolar mix of two oligonucleotides served as the beta constant-region primer for TRBC1 and TRBC2. TCRdb analysed the UMI-ligation and nested PCR reads with MiXCR anew, one entry per CDR3 protein. The sample has roughly 91,000 distinct CDR3 sequences; around 13% are singletons. Material: central memory CD4+ T cells from blood. The receptors stem from a human donor in good health.

This chain uses TRBV7-9 with TRBJ2-1; D call uncertain. The CDR3 runs to 15 residues. The ends were cut back, 5 bases at V and 0 bases at J, with 11 bases in the middle. Germline CDR1 and CDR2: SEHNR and FQNEAQ (reference sequence). The CDR3: CASSARPYSYNEQFF. DNA of the CDR3: TGTGCCAGCAGCGCCCGACCATACTCCTACAATGAGCAGTTCTTC.

This rearrangement joins TRBV29-1 to TRBJ1-5; 7 bases are a match to TRBD1. Germline V gives CDR1 SQVTM, CDR2 ANQGSEA. The CDR3 has 13 residues. With V trimmed by 4 bases and J by 7 bases, 7 bases remained unmatched. The CDR3 reads CSVVTTGDQPQHF. The CDR3 region has the DNA TGCAGCGTTGTCACAACAGGGGACCAGCCCCAGCATTTT.

This clonotype was recorded a few times. V usage is TRBV20-1 and J usage is TRBJ2-5, with D perhaps matching TRBD2 (5 bases). Germline V CDR1 and CDR2: DFQATT, SNEGSKA (reference sequence). The CDR3 totals 16 residues. V lost 0 bases and J lost 2, with 16 bases in between. The DNA for the CDR3 is TGCAGTGCTAGAGATCCCCGACGCAGCGGTCAAGAGACCCAGTACTTC. Translation gives CSARDPRRSGQETQYF.

This clonotype showed up many times. In DNA form, the CDR3 reads TGCAGTGCTAGTGGCTCGACAGGGGGTACCTACGAGCAGTACTTC. Amino acid sequence: CSASGSTGGTYEQYF. The chain has TRBV20-1 and TRBJ2-7; 9 bases agree with TRBD1. V shed 3 bases and J 2 bases; nucleotides not matched to a gene: 8. CDR1 is DFQATT and CDR2 is SNEGSKA in the germline V gene (reference sequence). The CDR3 has 15 residues.

This chain connects TRBV19 to TRBJ1-4; the match to TRBD1 covers 9 bases. CDR1 LNHDA and CDR2 SQIVND come from the germline V gene (reference sequence). The CDR3 totals 13 residues. V lost 10 bases, J lost 8 bases, and 8 bases stayed unmatched. The CDR3 nucleotides are TGTGCCACCTCGGACAGGGGTCGCGAAAAACTGTTTTTT. Protein sequence: CATSDRGREKLFF.

The chain uses TRBV7-2 and TRBJ1-5; D not resolved. V shed 6 bases and J shed 6 bases, with 12 bases lying between them. The CDR3 has 13 residues. Germline V gene lookup returns CDR1 SGHTA and CDR2 FQGNSA. The CDR3 DNA reads TGTGCCAGCAGTAAGATGGTTGGTCAGCCCCAGCATTTT. Translated: CASSKMVGQPQHF.

V and J are TRBV20-1 and TRBJ1-6; 7 positions agree with TRBD1. The CDR3 is 14 residues long. Germline V CDR1 and CDR2: DFQATT, SNEGSKA (reference sequence). Germline trimming cut 5 bases from V and 9 bases from J; bases unmatched to any gene: 10. CDR3 DNA sequence: TGCAGTGCTCCGAGGGACAGCGAGGGTTCACCCCTCCACTTT. Translated, it gives CSAPRDSEGSPLHF.

This clonotype turned up a few times. This chain joins TRBV15 and TRBJ1-4, with unresolved D. This CDR3 is 13 amino acids long. Deletions cut 3 bases from V and 5 bases from J, with 7 bases between. Germline V gene lookup returns CDR1 LNHNV and CDR2 YYDKDF (reference sequence). The CDR3 nucleotides read TGTGCCACCAGCAGGGCAGTAAATGAAAAACTGTTTTTT. Protein: CATSRAVNEKLFF.

This clonotype was seen a few times. The chain links TRBV28 to TRBJ2-1, with D perhaps assigned TRBD1 or TRBD2 (5 bases each). Germline V CDR1 and CDR2: MDHEN, SYDVKM. The CDR3 length is 14 residues. V was trimmed by 4 bases and J by 3 bases, leaving 10 bases between them. The CDR3 here is CASSSGRIYNEQFF. The CDR3, as DNA: TGTGCCAGCAGTTCGGGACGGATCTACAATGAGCAGTTCTTC.

This chain connects TRBV12-5 to TRBJ2-5; D gene uncertain. This CDR3 region has 11 residues. Trimming cost V 1 base and J 6 bases, with 3 bases left between them. Germline V gene sequence: CDR1 LGHNT, CDR2 FRNRAP. Here the CDR3 reads CASGLDQTQYF. The CDR3 bases are TGTGCTAGTGGTTTGGACCAGACCCAGTACTTC.

V is TRBV5-1 and J is TRBJ1-6; 9 bases match TRBD1. The germline CDR1 and CDR2 sequences are SGHRS and YFSETQ. J was trimmed by 13 bases and V by 3 bases; bases with no gene match: 8. The CDR3 sequence is 14 residues long. The CDR3 spells CASSSRDREDPLHF. The CDR3 DNA sequence: TGCGCCAGCAGCTCGCGGGACAGGGAGGATCCCCTCCACTTT.

The gene calls are TRBV5-6 and TRBJ2-5; 8 positions match TRBD2. The CDR3 covers 16 residues. V shed 4 bases, J shed 4 bases, and the junction held 12 bases outside the gene matches. Germline values: CDR1 SGHDT, CDR2 YYEEEE. The CDR3 loop is CASSVKSGSLSETQYF. CDR3 DNA sequence: TGTGCCAGCAGCGTCAAGAGCGGGAGTTTGTCAGAGACCCAGTACTTC.

The count of this clonotype is one. This chain uses TRBV1 with TRBJ1-5; TRBD1 was called by the table and not checked on the DNA. TRBV1 is assigned pseudogene status. CDR3 size: 15 residues. The CDR3 spells CTSSQVKGEEQPQHF. As DNA, the CDR3 is TGCACCAGCAGCCAAGTAAAAGGGGAAGAGCAGCCCCAGCATTTT.

The rearrangement joins TRBV20-1 to TRBJ2-7, with 7 nucleotides matching TRBD2. This CDR3 has 13 amino acids. CDR1 is DFQATT, CDR2 SNEGSKA, per germline (reference sequence). V was pared by 5 bases and J by 3 bases, with 7 bases of the junction left unmatched. The CDR3 nucleotides read TGCAGTGCTGGGGGAGGGGCATACTACGAGCAGTACTTC. Its protein is CSAGGGAYYEQYF.

This clonotype is classed as medium-sized. The rearrangement uses TRBV30 and TRBJ2-1, with 10 bases matching TRBD2. Losses at the gene ends were 4 bases for V and 0 bases for J; bases not matched to a gene: 6. The CDR3 totals 16 residues. Germline assignment: CDR1 GTSNPN and CDR2 SVGIG (reference sequence). The CDR3 loop is CAWTSGRKSSYNEQFF. For the CDR3, the DNA is TGTGCCTGGACTAGCGGGAGAAAGAGCTCCTACAATGAGCAGTTCTTC.

The gene calls are TRBV7-6 and TRBJ2-2, with D perhaps TRBD1 (5 bases). V was trimmed by 4 bases and J by 6 bases, leaving 12 bases between them. The CDR3 contains 14 residues. The germline V gene encodes CDR1 SGHVS and CDR2 FNYEAQ. The DNA of the CDR3 is TGTGCCAGCAGCTCCCGTTGGGGCGCCGGGGAGCTGTTTTTT. Protein: CASSSRWGAGELFF.

This clonotype has at least ten counts. The rearrangement joins TRBV14 to TRBJ2-5; weak D call: TRBD2 (6 bases). V lost 4 bases, J lost 7 bases, and 19 bases lay in between. The CDR3 totals 15 residues. The germline V gene encodes CDR1 SGHDN and CDR2 FVKESK. CDR3 DNA: TGTGCCAGCAGCCGCGACCTAGCGATGTATGGGACCCAGTACTTC. It codes for CASSRDLAMYGTQYF.

This clonotype was observed at least ten times. The V and J genes are TRBV7-3 and TRBJ2-3, with D possibly TRBD2 on 6 matching bases. The CDR3 extends over 16 amino acids. Germline V lookup: CDR1 SGHTA, CDR2 FQGTGA. V gave up 2 bases and J gave up 3 bases, with 15 bases separating them. The CDR3 coding sequence is TGTGCCAGCAGCTTAGTGGGAGGCGGTCGGACAGATACGCAGTATTTT. Translation: CASSLVGGGRTDTQYF.

This clonotype was recorded at least ten times. The gene calls are TRBV7-2 and TRBJ2-7; D is possibly TRBD2 (6 bases). V was pared by 5 bases and J by 3 bases, with 17 bases between. The CDR3 is made up of 15 amino acids. The V gene's germline CDR1 is SGHTA and CDR2 FQGNSA. CDR3 bases: TGTGCCAGCAGCCCGGTAGCGGTCCCCTACTACGAGCAGTACTTC. Translation: CASSPVAVPYYEQYF.

This clonotype was detected ten times or more. V gene TRBV2 combines with J gene TRBJ2-7; no clear D gene. CDR3 length equals 14 residues. The V gene lost 6 bases and the J gene lost 5 bases, with 17 bases spanning the gap. In germline, CDR1 is SNHLY, CDR2 FYNNEI. The CDR3 loop reads CASSFSQKVDEQYF. CDR3 sequence (DNA): TGTGCCAGCAGCTTCAGCCAGAAGGTCGACGAGCAGTACTTC. The entire variable domain, with the rest obtained from reference TRBV2 and TRBJ2-7, is as follows: EPEVTQTPSHQVTQMGQEVILRCVPISNHLYFYWYRQILGQKVEFLVSFYNNEISEKSEIFDDQFSVERPDGSNFTLKIRSTKLEDSAMYFCASSFSQKVDEQYFGPGTRLTVT.

The table lists this clonotype with many counts. The rearrangement uses TRBV5-1 and TRBJ2-1; 11 bases match TRBD2. Germline values: CDR1 SGHRS, CDR2 YFSETQ. With V trimmed by 0 bases and J by 7 bases, 3 bases remained unmatched. The CDR3 loop spans 15 amino acids. The CDR3 coding sequence is TGCGCCAGCAGCTTGGGGGCTAGCGGGAGGAATGAGCAGTTCTTC. This sequence encodes CASSLGASGRNEQFF.

The chain links TRBV20-1 to TRBJ2-7; the match to TRBD2 covers 11 bases. CDR1 is DFQATT and CDR2 is SNEGSKA in the germline V gene (reference sequence). This CDR3 has 14 residues. The V and J ends lost 6 bases and 1 base, in that order; junction bases with no gene match: 5. The CDR3 here is CSATSSGRSYEQYF. In DNA, the CDR3 is TGCAGTGCCACTTCTAGCGGGAGGTCCTACGAGCAGTACTTC.